This entry lists 18 T cell receptor beta chains sequenced from one sample in a study of blood T cell repertoires in COVID-19. Produced via immunoSEQ multiplex PCR; TCRdb's table is partial and in-frame only. The sample shows around 200,000 clones, around 86% of them seen only once. Sequenced sample: peripheral blood. Source of these receptors: a woman in her 40s with acute or convalescent COVID-19.

On this clone itself: Distinct nucleotide sequences in the sample also encode this CDR3. The chain is built from TRBV9 and TRBJ2-1; the match to TRBD2 covers 8 bases. With 0 bases clipped from V and 6 bases from J, the junction kept 5 bases outside the gene matches. From germline, CDR1 is SGDLS and CDR2 YYNGEE. The CDR3 totals 15 residues. CDR3 nucleotide sequence: TGTGCCAGCAGCGTAGTGAGCGGGAGTGGCAATGAGCAGTTCTTC. Amino acids: CASSVVSGSGNEQFF. Supplemented by reference TRBV9 and TRBJ2-1, the full variable domain reads DSGVTQTPKHLITATGQRVTLRCSPRSGDLSVYWYQQSLDQGLQFLIQYYNGEERAKGNILERFSAQQFPDLHSELNLSSLELGDSALYFCASSVVSGSGNEQFFGPGTRLTVL.

The chain has TRBV12-3 or TRBV12-4 and TRBJ2-3, with 8 bases that match TRBD1. V was clipped by 2 bases and J by 5 bases; unmatched bases: 0. This CDR3 is built from 13 residues. CDR3 residues: CASSLTGGDTQYF. CDR3 nucleotide sequence: TGTGCCAGCAGTTTAACAGGGGGAGATACGCAGTATTTT.

J is TRBJ2-1 and V is TRBV6-2 or TRBV6-3; TRBD2 is a possible D gene (7 bases). Germline CDR1 is MNHEY and CDR2 is SVGEGT. This CDR3 region has 16 residues. Trimming shortened V by 5 bases and J by 6 bases, and 20 bases separated the two germline ends. The CDR3 coding sequence is TGTGCCAGCAGTGTGGGGGGGCTAGCGGTGGGCAATGAGCAGTTCTTC. The encoded protein is CASSVGGLAVGNEQFF.

In this sample, this clone turned up a few times. The chain recombines TRBV2 with TRBJ1-5; TRBD1 matches 7 bases. CDR1 is SNHLY and CDR2 is FYNNEI in the germline V gene. V trimming: 6 bases; J trimming: 4 bases; junction bases outside the gene matches: 3. CDR3 size: 13 residues. The CDR3 sequence: CASRGQINQPQHF. In DNA form, the CDR3 reads TGTGCCAGCAGGGGACAGATTAATCAGCCCCAGCATTTT.

V and J are TRBV27 and TRBJ2-3; 10 bases are shared with TRBD2. Germline-derived CDR1 and CDR2 are MNHEY and SMNVEV (reference sequence). The CDR3 spans 14 residues. Trimming at V came to 2 bases and at J to 11 bases, leaving 7 bases not matched to a gene. CDR3 coding DNA: TGTGCCAGCAGTTTAAAGGCGGCTAGCGGGAGGCAGTATTTT. Translated, it gives CASSLKAASGRQYF.

The chain uses TRBV5-6 and TRBJ2-3, with 11 bases aligning to TRBD2. Trimming took 0 bases from V and 4 from J; bases not matched to a gene: 4. Germline loops: CDR1 SGHDT, CDR2 YYEEEE. The CDR3 loop spans 16 amino acids. The CDR3 region is CASSLGSGGAADTQYF. CDR3 nucleotide sequence: TGTGCCAGCAGCTTGGGTAGCGGGGGGGCCGCAGATACGCAGTATTTT.

Concerning this clone itself: This CDR3 is also generated by other DNA sequences in the sample. The chain has TRBV10-3 and TRBJ1-1; D call uncertain. CDR1 is ENHRY and CDR2 is SYGVKD in the germline V gene. V was clipped by 5 bases and J by 1 base, with 8 bases between them. The CDR3 runs to 13 residues. CDR3: CAISQRENTEAFF. The CDR3 DNA reads as TGTGCCATCAGTCAGAGGGAGAACACTGAAGCTTTCTTT.

The gene calls are TRBV11-2 and TRBJ1-1; a possible D gene is TRBD1 (6 bases). Deletions cut 3 bases from V and 3 bases from J, with 17 bases between. Per the germline V gene, CDR1 is SGHAT and CDR2 is FQNNGV. The CDR3 has 16 residues. CDR3 bases: TGTGCCAGCAGCTTTTACAGGGTAAGAGCGGACACTGAAGCTTTCTTT. This codes for CASSFYRVRADTEAFF.

The rearrangement uses TRBV19 and TRBJ1-6, with 8 bases matching TRBD1. The CDR3 is 16 residues long. Germline V gene data show CDR1 as LNHDA and CDR2 as SQIVND (reference sequence). With V trimmed by 3 bases and J by 7 bases, 8 bases remained unmatched. The CDR3 spells CASSIGTGLRNSPLHF. The CDR3 DNA sequence: TGTGCCAGTAGTATCGGGACAGGACTAAGAAATTCACCCCTCCACTTT.

CDR3 DNA: TGCGCCAGCAGCCCCCCCGGCAGGGGTATCGGGGAGCTGTTTTTT. Its translation is CASSPPGRGIGELFF. This chain connects TRBV4-1 to TRBJ2-2, with D maybe TRBD1 (6 bases). The CDR3 runs 15 residues. The V and J ends lost 4 bases and 7 bases respectively, with 16 bases between them. Germline V gene lookup returns CDR1 MGHRA and CDR2 YSYEKL.

The CDR3 DNA reads TGCGCCAGCTACGACGGCAACCCCGGGGGTGAAGCTTTCTTT. This sequence encodes CASYDGNPGGEAFF. This rearrangement joins TRBV5-1 to TRBJ1-1; D might be TRBD1 (5 bases). Trimming stripped 7 bases from V and 7 bases from J, with 20 bases between. Per the germline V gene, CDR1 is SGHRS and CDR2 is YFSETQ. CDR3 length: 14 amino acids.

This clone was counted only a few times. The chain carries TRBV5-1 and TRBJ1-2, with a tentative D call TRBD1 (6 bases). The CDR3 has 13 amino acids. Trimming pared 4 bases from V and 4 bases from J, leaving 11 bases between. The germline V gene has CDR1 SGHRS and CDR2 YFSETQ. The CDR3: CASSVGQSYGYTF. The CDR3 DNA is TGCGCCAGCAGCGTCGGACAGAGCTATGGCTACACCTTC.

The chain recombines TRBV19 with TRBJ1-5, with D possibly being TRBD1 (5 bases). V lost 5 bases and J 5 bases, leaving 10 bases between the germline ends. The CDR3 length is 13 residues. CDR1 is LNHDA and CDR2 is SQIVND in the germline V gene (reference sequence). This CDR3 is CASSDQGYQPQHF. The CDR3 bases are TGTGCCAGTAGTGACCAGGGTTATCAGCCCCAGCATTTT.

The CDR3 protein is CASSGQDRAGGYTF. The CDR3 region has the DNA TGTGCCAGCAGCGGGCAGGACAGGGCGGGTGGCTACACCTTC. The genes are TRBV5-4 and TRBJ1-2; 8 bases are shared with TRBD1. Germline V CDR1 and CDR2: SGHNT, YYREEE (reference sequence). With V trimmed by 4 bases and J by 7 bases, 9 bases remained unmatched. CDR3 size: 14 residues.

V and J are TRBV3-1 (or the pseudogene TRBV3-2) and TRBJ1-2; D not resolved. V was clipped by 4 bases and J by 0 bases, with 15 bases between them. The V gene's germline CDR1 is LGHDT and CDR2 YNNKEL (reference sequence). This CDR3 region has 16 residues. The CDR3 sequence: CASSPAGLPANYGYTF. The CDR3, as DNA: TGTGCCAGCAGCCCTGCGGGCCTGCCAGCTAACTATGGCTACACCTTC.

V gene TRBV3-1 (or the pseudogene TRBV3-2) combines with J gene TRBJ1-2; D may be TRBD1 (6 bases). CDR3 length: 14 residues. In germline, CDR1 is LGHDT, CDR2 YNNKEL (reference sequence). Trimming pared 7 bases from V and 4 bases from J, leaving 16 bases between. The CDR3 reads CASNTGSSGYGYTF. CDR3 bases: TGTGCCAGCAACACAGGGAGTTCGGGCTATGGCTACACCTTC.

This clone was seen more than once but under ten times. The chain has TRBV5-4 and TRBJ1-4, with a possible D match to TRBD1 (5 bases). Germline V CDR1 and CDR2: SGHNT, YYREEE (reference sequence). This CDR3 region has 16 residues. With 3 bases removed from V and 4 bases from J, the gap between germline ends came to 16 bases. The CDR3 coding sequence is TGTGCCAGCAGCTCCGGGACTGGGGGGAATAATGAAAAACTGTTTTTT. Translation: CASSSGTGGNNEKLFF. Looking up the rest from reference TRBV5-4 and TRBJ1-4 gives the full variable domain: ETGVTQSPTHLIKTRGQQVTLRCSSQSGHNTVSWYQQALGQGPQFIFQYYREEENGRGNFPPRFSGLQFPNYSSELNVNALELDDSALYLCASSSGTGGNNEKLFFGSGTQLSVL.

The chain is built from TRBV2 and TRBJ1-5; 7 nucleotides match TRBD1. Germline assignment: CDR1 SNHLY and CDR2 FYNNEI. The CDR3 runs 13 residues. V lost 6 bases and J lost 6; bases outside the gene matches: 5. CDR3 loop: CASSGQDGQPQHF. The CDR3 DNA sequence: TGTGCCAGCAGCGGACAGGACGGTCAGCCCCAGCATTTT.